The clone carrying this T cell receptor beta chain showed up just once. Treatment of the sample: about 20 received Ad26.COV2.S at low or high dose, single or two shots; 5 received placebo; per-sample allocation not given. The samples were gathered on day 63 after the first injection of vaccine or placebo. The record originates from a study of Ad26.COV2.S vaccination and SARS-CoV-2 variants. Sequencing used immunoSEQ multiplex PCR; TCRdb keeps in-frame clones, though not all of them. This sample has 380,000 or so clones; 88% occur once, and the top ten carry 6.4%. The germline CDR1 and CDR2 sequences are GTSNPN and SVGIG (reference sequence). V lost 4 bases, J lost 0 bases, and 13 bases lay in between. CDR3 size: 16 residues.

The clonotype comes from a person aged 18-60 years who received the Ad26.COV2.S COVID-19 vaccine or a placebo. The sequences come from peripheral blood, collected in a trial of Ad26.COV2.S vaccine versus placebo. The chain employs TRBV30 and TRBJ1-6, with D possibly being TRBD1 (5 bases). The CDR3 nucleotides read TGTGCCTGGAAGGGGCAGACGAGCTCCTATAATTCACCCCTCCACTTT. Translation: CAWKGQTSSYNSPLHF.